One TCR beta chain is described in this entry. The CDR3 totals 15 residues. Germline V gene lookup returns CDR1 MGHRA and CDR2 YSYEKL. The V and J ends lost 2 bases and 2 bases, in that order; junction bases with no gene match: 5. The entry originates in a study of TIL therapy for anti-PD-1-resistant metastatic lung cancer. Study-level information: Most patients had lung adenocarcinoma; several tumors were EGFR-mutant, two ALK-rearranged; half smoked currently or formerly.

The time point: pre-treatment sample, taken before nivolumab and TIL therapy. Tumor tissue came from excised metastases, mostly pleural nodules or supraclavicular lymph nodes. The libraries were made with immunoSEQ v3. TCRdb's table, derived via immunoSEQ multiplex PCR, lists solely in-frame clones and lacks some. There are roughly 92,000 clones in the sample; under 70% occur only once, and approximately 10% lies in the top ten. This specimen was tumor tissue, taken at baseline. The V call is TRBV4-1, the J call TRBJ2-7, with 8 bases aligning to TRBD1. The source is a person aged 25 to 79 with non-small cell lung cancer. The chain's CDR3 is CASSQLTGVAYEQYF. In nucleotides, the CDR3 is TGCGCCAGCAGCCAACTGACAGGGGTGGCCTACGAGCAGTACTTC.